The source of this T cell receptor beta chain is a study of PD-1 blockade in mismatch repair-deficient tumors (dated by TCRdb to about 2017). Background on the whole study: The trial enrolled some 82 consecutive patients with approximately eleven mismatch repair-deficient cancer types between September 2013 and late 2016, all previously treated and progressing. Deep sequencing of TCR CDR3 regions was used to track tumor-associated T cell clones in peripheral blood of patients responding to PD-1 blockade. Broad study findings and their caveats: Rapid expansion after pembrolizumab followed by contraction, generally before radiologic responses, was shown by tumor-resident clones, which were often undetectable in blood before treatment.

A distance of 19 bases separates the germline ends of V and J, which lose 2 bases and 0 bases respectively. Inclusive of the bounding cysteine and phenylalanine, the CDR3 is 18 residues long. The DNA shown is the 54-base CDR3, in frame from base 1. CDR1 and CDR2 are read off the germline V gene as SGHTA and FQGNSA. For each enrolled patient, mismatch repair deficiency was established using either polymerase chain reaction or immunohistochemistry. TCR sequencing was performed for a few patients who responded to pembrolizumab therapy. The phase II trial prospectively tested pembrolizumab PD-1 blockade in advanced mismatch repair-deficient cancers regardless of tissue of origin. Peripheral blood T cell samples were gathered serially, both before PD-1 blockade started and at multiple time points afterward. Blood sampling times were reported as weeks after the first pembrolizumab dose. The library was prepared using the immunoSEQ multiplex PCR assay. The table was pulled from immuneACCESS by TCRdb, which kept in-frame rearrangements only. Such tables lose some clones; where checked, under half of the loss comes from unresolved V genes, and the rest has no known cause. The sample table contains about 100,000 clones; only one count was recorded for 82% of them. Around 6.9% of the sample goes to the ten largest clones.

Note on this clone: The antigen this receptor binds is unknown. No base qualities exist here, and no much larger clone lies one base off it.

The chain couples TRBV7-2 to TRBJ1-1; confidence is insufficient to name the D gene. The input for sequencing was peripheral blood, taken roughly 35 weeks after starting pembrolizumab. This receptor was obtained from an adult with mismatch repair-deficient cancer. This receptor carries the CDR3 CASSLLLSFSRLNTEAFF. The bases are TGTGCCAGCAGCTTACTCCTTTCTTTCAGTCGATTGAACACTGAAGCTTTCTTT.